This TCR beta chain appears in the sequencing data of a study of T cell repertoires in cytomegalovirus infection. Study-level findings and limits: Clonotype analysis showed dominance of the ex vivo response by HLA-C-restricted CMV-specific TCR beta clonotypes.

V was pared by 5 bases and J by 0 bases, with 6 bases of the junction left unmatched. CDR1 SGHNT and CDR2 YENEEA come from the germline V gene. The CDR3 contains 16 residues. Each CDR3 protein is one row after TCRdb ran MiXCR on the reads. This table holds about 300,000 distinct CDR3 sequences, approximately 8.9% found once. Many counts were recorded for this clonotype. What it binds is not known. Material for sequencing was PBMCs. The TCR comes from a human donor in good health (CMV status not recorded). Some clones in this sample may be carry-over from other donors' samples. The chain is built from TRBV11-3 and TRBJ2-3, with 9 bases lining up with TRBD2. CDR3: CASSHRAGGSTDTQYF. The CDR3 DNA reads as TGTGCCAGCAGCCACCGAGCGGGGGGAAGCACAGATACGCAGTATTTT.